Shown below are 5 T cell receptor beta chains from a single sample sequenced in a study of PD-1 blockade in classical Hodgkin lymphoma (dated by TCRdb to the early 2020s). The label giving this sample's time point can be read as: cycle 4 day 1 (C4D1), after more than 5 weeks of nivolumab. All trial patients had relapsed after autologous stem cell transplantation, with cohorts A, B and C differing in prior brentuximab vedotin exposure. Magnetic negative selection with a Miltenyi CD4+ T cell isolation kit was used to purify CD4+ T cells from thawed PBMCs. Library prep was done by the immunoSEQ multiplex PCR assay. The table comes from immuneACCESS by way of TCRdb, which keeps in-frame sequences with V and J called. Part of the clones is missing from these tables; in studies checked, under half for an unresolved V gene and the rest for unknown reasons. This sample has under 15,000 clones in its table, and almost 90% of those were observed once. 0.75% to 1% of the sample is held by the ten biggest clonotypes.

The sequencing used CD4+ T cells from blood, collected before the fourth cycle of nivolumab. The source is a human donor with classical Hodgkin lymphoma.

The CDR3 is CASRMGQWSYEQYF. CDR3 nucleotides: TGCGCCAGCAGAATGGGACAGTGGTCCTACGAGCAGTACTTC. The gene calls are TRBV5-1 and TRBJ2-7, with TRBD1 matching over 7 bases. V was pared by 5 bases and J by 1 base, with 6 bases of the junction left unmatched. CDR3 size: 14 residues. The germline gives CDR1 SGHRS, CDR2 YFSETQ.

The V and J genes are TRBV7-2 and TRBJ1-1; D gene unclear. This CDR3 comprises 15 residues. Trimming removed 1 base at V and 1 base at J, with 10 bases between. The germline V gene encodes CDR1 SGHTA and CDR2 FQGNSA. The CDR3 nucleotides are TGTGCCAGCAGCTTAGATTACAATACGAACACTGAAGCTTTCTTT. It is translated as CASSLDYNTNTEAFF.

The V and J genes are TRBV5-6 and TRBJ1-1; 7 bases are shared with TRBD1. The CDR3 totals 19 residues. Looked up from germline, CDR1 is SGHDT and CDR2 is YYEEEE. Unmatched junction bases numbered 19, after V lost 4 bases and J lost 1 base. CDR3 DNA sequence: TGTGCCAGCAGCCAACTTTGGAGGGGGCTGGACTATACGAACACTGAAGCTTTCTTT. Amino acids: CASSQLWRGLDYTNTEAFF.

This clone was seen a handful of times. This rearrangement joins TRBV2 to TRBJ2-1; no clear D. Trimming shortened V by 6 bases and J by 4 bases, and 10 bases separated the two germline ends. Germline CDR1 is SNHLY and CDR2 is FYNNEI. CDR3 length: 13 amino acids. DNA of the CDR3: TGTGCCAGCAGCAGTGAACTATACAATGAGCAGTTCTTC. Its protein product is CASSSELYNEQFF.

J is TRBJ1-2 and V is TRBV25-1; D unresolved. Trimming cost V 6 bases and J 1 base, with 9 bases left between them. The CDR3 has 13 residues. CDR1 MGHDK and CDR2 SYGVNS come from the germline V gene. CDR3 nucleotide sequence: TGTGCCAGCAGCTTAAAAAATAACTATGGCTACACCTTC. Its protein product is CASSLKNNYGYTF.